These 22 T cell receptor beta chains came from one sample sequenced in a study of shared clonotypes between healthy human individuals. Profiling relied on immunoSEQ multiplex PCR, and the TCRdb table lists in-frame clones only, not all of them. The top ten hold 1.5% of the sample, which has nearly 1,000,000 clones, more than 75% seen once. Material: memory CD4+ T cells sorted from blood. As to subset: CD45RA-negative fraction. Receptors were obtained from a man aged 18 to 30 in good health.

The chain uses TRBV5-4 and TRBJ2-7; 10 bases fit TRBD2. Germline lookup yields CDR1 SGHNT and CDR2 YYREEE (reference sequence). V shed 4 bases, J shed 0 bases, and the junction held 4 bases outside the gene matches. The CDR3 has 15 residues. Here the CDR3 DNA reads TGTGCCAGCAGCCCTAGCGGGGGAAACTCCTACGAGCAGTACTTC. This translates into CASSPSGGNSYEQYF.

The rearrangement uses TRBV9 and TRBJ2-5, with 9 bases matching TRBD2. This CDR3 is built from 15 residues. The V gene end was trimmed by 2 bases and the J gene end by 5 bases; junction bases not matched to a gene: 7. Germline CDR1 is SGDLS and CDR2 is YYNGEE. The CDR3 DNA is TGTGCCAGCAGCGTCGTAGCGGGAGTTATGGAGACCCAGTACTTC. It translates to CASSVVAGVMETQYF.

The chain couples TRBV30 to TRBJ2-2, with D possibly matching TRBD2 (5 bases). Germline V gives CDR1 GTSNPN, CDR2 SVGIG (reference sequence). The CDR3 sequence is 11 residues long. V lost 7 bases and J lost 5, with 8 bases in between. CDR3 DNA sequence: TGTGCCTCGTCGGGGACCGGGGAGCTGTTTTTT. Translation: CASSGTGELFF.

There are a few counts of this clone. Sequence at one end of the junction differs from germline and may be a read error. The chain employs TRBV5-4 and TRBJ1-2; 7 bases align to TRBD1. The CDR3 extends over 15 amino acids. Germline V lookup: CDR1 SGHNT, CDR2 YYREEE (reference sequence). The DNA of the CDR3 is TGTGCCAGCAGCTTGGACCATACCCATTCAGGGGGAAGCTTGTTC. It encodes CASSLDHTHSGGSLF.

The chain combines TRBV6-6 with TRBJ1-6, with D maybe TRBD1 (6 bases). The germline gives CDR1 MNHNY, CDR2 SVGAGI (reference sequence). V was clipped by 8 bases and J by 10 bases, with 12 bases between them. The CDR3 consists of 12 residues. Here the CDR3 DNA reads TGTGCCAGCGGGGGGGGGCAGTCACCCCTCCACTTT. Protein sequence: CASGGGQSPLHF.

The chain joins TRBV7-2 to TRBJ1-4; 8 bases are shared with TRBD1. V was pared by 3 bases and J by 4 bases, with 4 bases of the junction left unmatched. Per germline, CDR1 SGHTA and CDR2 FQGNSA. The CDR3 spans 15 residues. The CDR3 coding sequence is TGTGCCAGCAGCTTCAGACAGGGGATTAATGAAAAACTGTTTTTT. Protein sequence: CASSFRQGINEKLFF.

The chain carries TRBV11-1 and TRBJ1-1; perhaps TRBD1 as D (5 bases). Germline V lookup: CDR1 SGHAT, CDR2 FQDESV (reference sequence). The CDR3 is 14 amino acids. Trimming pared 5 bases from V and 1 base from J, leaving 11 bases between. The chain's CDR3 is CASSHPGENTEAFF. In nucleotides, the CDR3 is TGTGCCAGCAGCCACCCGGGGGAGAACACTGAAGCTTTCTTT.

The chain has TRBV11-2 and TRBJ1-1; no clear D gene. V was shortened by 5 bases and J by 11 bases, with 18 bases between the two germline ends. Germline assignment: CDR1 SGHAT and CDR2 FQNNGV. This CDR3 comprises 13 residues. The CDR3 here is CASSPKASLGAFF. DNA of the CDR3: TGTGCCAGCAGCCCAAAAGCTTCCTTAGGGGCTTTCTTT.

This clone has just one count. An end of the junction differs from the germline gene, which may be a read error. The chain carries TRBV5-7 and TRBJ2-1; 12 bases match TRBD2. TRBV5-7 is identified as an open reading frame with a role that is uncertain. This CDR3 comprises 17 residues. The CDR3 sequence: CASTLVLAGGFGNEQFF. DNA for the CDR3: TGTGCCAGCACCTTGGTACTAGCGGGAGGTTTTGGCAATGAGCAGTTCTTC.

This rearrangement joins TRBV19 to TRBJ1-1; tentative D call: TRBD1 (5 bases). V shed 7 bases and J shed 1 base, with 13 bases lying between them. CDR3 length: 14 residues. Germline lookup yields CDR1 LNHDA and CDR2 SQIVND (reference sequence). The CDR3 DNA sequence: TGTGCCAGTACCGAACGGGGGACGAACACTGAAGCTTTCTTT. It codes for CASTERGTNTEAFF.

CDR3 loop: CASSEAGLAGGYEQYF. Here the CDR3 DNA reads TGTGCCAGCAGTGAAGCCGGACTAGCGGGAGGTTACGAGCAGTACTTC. The V call is TRBV6-1, the J call TRBJ2-7; 14 nucleotides match TRBD2. Per germline, CDR1 MNHNS and CDR2 SASEGT. The CDR3 runs to 16 residues. V gave up 0 bases and J gave up 4 bases; unmatched junction bases: 2.

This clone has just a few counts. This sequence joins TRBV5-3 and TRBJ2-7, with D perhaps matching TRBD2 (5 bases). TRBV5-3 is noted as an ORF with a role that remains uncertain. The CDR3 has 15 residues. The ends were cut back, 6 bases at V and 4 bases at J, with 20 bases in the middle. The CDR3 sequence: CARNLYEGDPYEQYF. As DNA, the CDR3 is TGTGCCAGAAACCTTTACGAGGGAGATCCTTACGAGCAGTACTTC.

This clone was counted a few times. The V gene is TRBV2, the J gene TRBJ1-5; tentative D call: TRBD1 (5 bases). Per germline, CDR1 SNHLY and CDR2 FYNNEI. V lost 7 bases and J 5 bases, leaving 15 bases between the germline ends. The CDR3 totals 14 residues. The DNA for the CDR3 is TGTGCCAGCAAAGGAGGGGACGGGGATCAGCCCCAGCATTTT. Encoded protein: CASKGGDGDQPQHF.

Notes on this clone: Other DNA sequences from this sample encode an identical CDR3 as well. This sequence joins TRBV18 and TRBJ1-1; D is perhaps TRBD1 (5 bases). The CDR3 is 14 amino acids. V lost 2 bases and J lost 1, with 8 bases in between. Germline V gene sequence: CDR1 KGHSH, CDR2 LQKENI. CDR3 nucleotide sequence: TGTGCCAGCTCACCAGGCGGGGGGAACACTGAAGCTTTCTTT. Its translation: CASSPGGGNTEAFF.

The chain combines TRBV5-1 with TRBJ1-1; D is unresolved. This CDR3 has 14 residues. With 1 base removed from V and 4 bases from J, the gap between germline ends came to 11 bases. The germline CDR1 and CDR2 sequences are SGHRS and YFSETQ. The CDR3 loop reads CASSLYGDRTEAFF. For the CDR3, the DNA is TGCGCCAGCAGCTTGTACGGAGATCGCACTGAAGCTTTCTTT.

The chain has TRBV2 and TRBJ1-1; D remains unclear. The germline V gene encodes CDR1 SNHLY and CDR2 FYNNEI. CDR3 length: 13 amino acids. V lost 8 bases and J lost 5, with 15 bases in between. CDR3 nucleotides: TGTGCCAGCTCTCAAATCCAAGGGACTGAAGCTTTCTTT. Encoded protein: CASSQIQGTEAFF.

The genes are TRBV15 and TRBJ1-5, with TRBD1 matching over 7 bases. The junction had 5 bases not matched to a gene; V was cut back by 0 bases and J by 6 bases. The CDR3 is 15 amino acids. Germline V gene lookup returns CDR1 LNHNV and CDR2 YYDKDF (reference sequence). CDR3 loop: CATSRDHRGGQPQHF. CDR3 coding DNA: TGTGCCACCAGCAGAGATCACAGGGGCGGTCAGCCCCAGCATTTT.

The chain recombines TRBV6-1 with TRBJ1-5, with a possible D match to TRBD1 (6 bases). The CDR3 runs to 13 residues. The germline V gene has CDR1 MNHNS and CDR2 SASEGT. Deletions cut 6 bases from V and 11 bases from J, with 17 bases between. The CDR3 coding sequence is TGTGCCAGCAGGACGGGGGGCTTGACGTCCCAGCATTTT. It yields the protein CASRTGGLTSQHF.

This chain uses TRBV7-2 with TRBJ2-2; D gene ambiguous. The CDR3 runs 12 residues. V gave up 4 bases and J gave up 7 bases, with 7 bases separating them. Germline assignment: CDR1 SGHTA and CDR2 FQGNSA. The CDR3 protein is CASSSDVGELFF. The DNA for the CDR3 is TGTGCCAGCAGCTCCGATGTCGGGGAGCTGTTTTTT.

CDR3 nucleotides: TGTGCCAGCAGACTAGCGGGAGTAACAGATACGCAGTATTTT. Translating gives CASRLAGVTDTQYF. The chain employs TRBV27 and TRBJ2-3, with TRBD2 matching 11 bases. Unmatched junction bases numbered 2, after V lost 6 bases and J lost 3 bases. CDR3 length: 14 residues. Germline V lookup: CDR1 MNHEY, CDR2 SMNVEV (reference sequence).

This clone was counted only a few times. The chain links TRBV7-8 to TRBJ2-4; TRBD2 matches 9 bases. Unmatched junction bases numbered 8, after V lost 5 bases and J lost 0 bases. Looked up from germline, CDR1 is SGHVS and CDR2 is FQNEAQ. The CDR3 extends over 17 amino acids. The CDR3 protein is CASSTWTSVVAKNIQYF. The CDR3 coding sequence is TGTGCCAGCAGCACCTGGACTAGCGTCGTAGCCAAAAACATTCAGTACTTC. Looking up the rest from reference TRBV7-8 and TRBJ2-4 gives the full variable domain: GAGVSQSPRYKVAKRGQDVALRCDPISGHVSLFWYQQALGQGPEFLTYFQNEAQLDKSGLPSDRFFAERPEGSVSTLKIQRTQQEDSAVYLCASSTWTSVVAKNIQYFGAGTRLSVL.

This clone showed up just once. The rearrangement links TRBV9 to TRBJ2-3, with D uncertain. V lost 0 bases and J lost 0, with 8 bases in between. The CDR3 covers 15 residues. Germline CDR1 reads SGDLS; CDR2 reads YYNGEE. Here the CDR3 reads CASSVATTSTDTQYF. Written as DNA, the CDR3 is TGTGCCAGCAGCGTAGCTACAACGAGCACAGATACGCAGTATTTT.